Presented here are 14 T cell receptor beta chains from one specimen sequenced in a study of T cell responses to AZD1222 COVID-19 vaccine. Libraries were prepared by immunoSEQ multiplex PCR; TCRdb keeps only in-frame clonotypes and omits some of them. This table holds some 100,000 clones, more than 80% found once. The sequenced sample was peripheral blood, obtained 28 days after the second AZD1222 dose. These receptors were collected from an adult who received the AZD1222 COVID-19 vaccine.

Points on this clone: The sample holds other DNA sequences that translate to the same CDR3. The chain links TRBV9 to TRBJ2-7, with D tentatively TRBD1 (6 bases). V was trimmed by 0 bases and J by 2 bases, leaving 9 bases between them. There are 14 residues in the CDR3. Germline values: CDR1 SGDLS, CDR2 YYNGEE. The DNA of the CDR3 is TGTGCCAGCAGCGTAGGAGGGGGAACCTACGAGCAGTACTTC. Its translation is CASSVGGGTYEQYF. The complete variable domain, with remaining parts taken from reference TRBV9 and TRBJ2-7, reads DSGVTQTPKHLITATGQRVTLRCSPRSGDLSVYWYQQSLDQGLQFLIQYYNGEERAKGNILERFSAQQFPDLHSELNLSSLELGDSALYFCASSVGGGTYEQYFGPGTRLTVT.

This clone was recorded once. The chain uses TRBV19 and TRBJ2-3; D remains ambiguous. The V gene lost 5 bases and the J gene lost 4 bases, with 10 bases spanning the gap. The CDR3 is made up of 13 amino acids. Germline V gene data show CDR1 as LNHDA and CDR2 as SQIVND (reference sequence). CDR3 DNA sequence: TGTGCCAGTAGTCAAGTTTCCTCAGATACGCAGTATTTT. Its translation is CASSQVSSDTQYF. The full variable domain, rest sourced from reference TRBV19 and TRBJ2-3, is DGGITQSPKYLFRKEGQNVTLSCEQNLNHDAMYWYRQDPGQGLRLIYYSQIVNDFQKGDIAEGYSVSREKKESFPLTVTSAQKNPTAFYLCASSQVSSDTQYFGPGTRLTVL.

This clone has only one observation. This sequence joins TRBV7-3 and TRBJ2-5, with D unresolved. The CDR3 is 14 amino acids. V lost 5 bases, J lost 0 bases, and 10 bases lay in between. Germline V CDR1 and CDR2: SGHTA, FQGTGA. CDR3 region: CASSLSSYQETQYF. CDR3 in DNA: TGTGCCAGCAGCCTATCCTCGTACCAAGAGACCCAGTACTTC. Together with reference TRBV7-3 and TRBJ2-5, the CDR3 gives the full variable domain: GAGVSQTPSNKVTEKGKYVELRCDPISGHTALYWYRQSLGQGPEFLIYFQGTGAADDSGLPNDRFFAVRPEGSVSTLKIQRTERGDSAVYLCASSLSSYQETQYFGPGTRLLVL.

The genes are TRBV18 and TRBJ2-3, with TRBD2 identical over 8 bases. The CDR3 spans 16 residues. V was clipped by 3 bases and J by 4 bases; unmatched bases: 9. Looked up from germline, CDR1 is KGHSH and CDR2 is LQKENI. CDR3 coding DNA: TGTGCCAGCTCACCCAGCGGGAGAGGTAGCCCAGATACGCAGTATTTT. Translating gives CASSPSGRGSPDTQYF.

V gene TRBV10-1 combines with J gene TRBJ2-3, with D unclear. The CDR3 spans 11 residues. Germline V gene sequence: CDR1 WNHNN, CDR2 SYGVQD (reference sequence). Between the trimmed V and J ends, which lost 3 bases and 5 bases, there was a span of 3 bases. The CDR3 DNA reads as TGCGCCAGCAGTGACATAGATACGCAGTATTTT. Protein product: CASSDIDTQYF.

The rearrangement uses TRBV20-1 and TRBJ2-1, with a weak D call TRBD1 (5 bases). V lost 0 bases and J 10 bases, leaving 7 bases between the germline ends. The CDR3 contains 11 residues. The germline CDR1 and CDR2 sequences are DFQATT and SNEGSKA (reference sequence). CDR3 sequence (DNA): TGCAGTGCTAGAGAGGACATCGAGCAGTTCTTC. This codes for CSAREDIEQFF.

This chain links TRBV5-4 with TRBJ1-1; possible D gene TRBD1, 5 bases. Germline lookup yields CDR1 SGHNT and CDR2 YYREEE (reference sequence). This CDR3 contains 13 residues. Trimming took 2 bases from V and 6 from J, leaving 11 bases between them. In DNA, the CDR3 is TGTGCCAGCAGCTTTGGGGCGGTCGCTGAAGCTTTCTTT. This translates into CASSFGAVAEAFF.

This clone was counted a single time. The chain employs TRBV6-4 and TRBJ2-1; 10 nucleotides agree with TRBD2. The CDR3 loop spans 15 amino acids. Germline lookup yields CDR1 MRHNA and CDR2 SNTAGT. The trim removed 8 bases at V and 4 bases at J, leaving 8 bases unmatched. CDR3 amino acids: CASASSGGEYNEQFF. The DNA for the CDR3 is TGTGCCAGCGCTAGCAGCGGGGGGGAATACAATGAGCAGTTCTTC.

CDR3 in amino acids: CASSSSSIYNEQFF. DNA for the CDR3: TGTGCCAGCAGCTCCAGTAGTATCTACAATGAGCAGTTCTTC. The chain employs TRBV5-4 and TRBJ2-1, with no clear D. The CDR3 loop spans 14 amino acids. Germline V gene lookup returns CDR1 SGHNT and CDR2 YYREEE (reference sequence). V dropped 3 bases and J dropped 3 bases, with 10 bases sitting between them.

The chain carries TRBV19 and TRBJ1-3; unclear D gene. The germline V gene encodes CDR1 LNHDA and CDR2 SQIVND (reference sequence). V was trimmed by 8 bases and J by 4 bases, leaving 12 bases between them. The CDR3 totals 13 residues. CDR3 amino acids: CASQTVEGNTIYF. CDR3 in DNA: TGTGCCAGTCAAACAGTGGAAGGAAACACCATATATTTT.

In this sample, this clone turned up once. The chain has TRBV5-4 and TRBJ2-7; D possibly corresponds to TRBD2 (6 bases). Germline values: CDR1 SGHNT, CDR2 YYREEE (reference sequence). V lost 0 bases to trimming and J lost 7 bases, with 14 bases between them. This CDR3 has 14 residues. The CDR3 nucleotides are TGTGCCAGCAGCTTGGAACCTAGCGCGAGGGAGCAGTACTTC. Residues: CASSLEPSAREQYF.

This clone was counted a few times. V is TRBV6-5 and J is TRBJ2-7; TRBD1 aligns across 9 bases. The V and J ends lost 7 bases and 1 base, in that order; junction bases with no gene match: 8. This CDR3 has 15 amino acids. Germline V CDR1 and CDR2: MNHEY, SVGAGI. The CDR3 region is CASTVAGTGSYEQYF. The CDR3 region has the DNA TGTGCCAGCACAGTCGCCGGGACAGGGTCCTACGAGCAGTACTTC.

The CDR3 sequence is CASKQSYTEAFF. DNA of the CDR3: TGTGCCAGCAAGCAGTCGTACACTGAAGCTTTCTTT. The rearrangement joins TRBV2 to TRBJ1-1, with unresolved D. V lost 7 bases to trimming and J lost 3 bases, with 9 bases between them. Germline CDR1 is SNHLY and CDR2 is FYNNEI. The CDR3 spans 12 residues. The entire variable domain, with the rest obtained from reference TRBV2 and TRBJ1-1, is as follows: EPEVTQTPSHQVTQMGQEVILRCVPISNHLYFYWYRQILGQKVEFLVSFYNNEISEKSEIFDDQFSVERPDGSNFTLKIRSTKLEDSAMYFCASKQSYTEAFFGQGTRLTVV.

In its sample, this clone was seen once. The J gene is TRBJ2-5, the V gene TRBV11-2; TRBD2 might be the D (6 bases). Germline CDR1 reads SGHAT; CDR2 reads FQNNGV. This CDR3 is 17 amino acids long. V dropped 2 bases and J dropped 5 bases, with 21 bases sitting between them. Written as DNA, the CDR3 is TGTGCCAGCAGCTTAAGCTTTACCCAGAGCGGAGGGGAGACCCAGTACTTC. This gives the protein CASSLSFTQSGGETQYF.